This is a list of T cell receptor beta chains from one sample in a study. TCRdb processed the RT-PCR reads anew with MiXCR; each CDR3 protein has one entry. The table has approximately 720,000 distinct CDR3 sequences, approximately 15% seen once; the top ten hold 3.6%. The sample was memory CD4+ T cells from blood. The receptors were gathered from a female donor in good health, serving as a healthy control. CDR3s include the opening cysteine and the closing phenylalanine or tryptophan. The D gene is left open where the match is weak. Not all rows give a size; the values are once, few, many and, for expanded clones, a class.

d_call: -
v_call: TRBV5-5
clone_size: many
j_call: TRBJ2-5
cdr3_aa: CASSKLDGAPGTQYF
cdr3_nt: TGTGCCAGCAGCAAGTTGGACGGAGCCCCGGGGACCCAGTACTTC

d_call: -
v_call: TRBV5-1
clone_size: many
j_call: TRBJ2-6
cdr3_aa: CASSSGGSGANVLTF
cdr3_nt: TGCGCCAGCAGCTCCGGAGGCTCTGGGGCCAACGTCCTGACTTTC

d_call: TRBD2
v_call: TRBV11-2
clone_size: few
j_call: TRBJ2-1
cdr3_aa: CASSLEFSGVSNNEQFF
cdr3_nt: TGTGCCAGCAGCTTAGAGTTTAGCGGGGTATCTAACAATGAGCAGTTCTTC

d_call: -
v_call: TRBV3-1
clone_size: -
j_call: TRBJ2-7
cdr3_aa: CASSQAGSNEQYF
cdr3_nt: TGTGCCAGCAGCCAAGCAGGGAGCAACGAGCAGTACTTC

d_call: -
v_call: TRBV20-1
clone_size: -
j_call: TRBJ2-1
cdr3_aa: CSVEGSSYNEQFF
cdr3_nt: TGCAGTGTAGAGGGCAGCTCCTACAATGAGCAGTTCTTC

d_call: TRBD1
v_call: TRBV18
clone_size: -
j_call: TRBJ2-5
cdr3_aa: CASSPGTDEEETQYF
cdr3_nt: TGTGCCAGCTCACCAGGGACAGACGAAGAAGAGACCCAGTACTTC

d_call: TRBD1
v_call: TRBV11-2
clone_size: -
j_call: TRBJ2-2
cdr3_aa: CASSVDRAGELFF
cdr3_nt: TGTGCCAGCAGCGTCGACAGGGCCGGGGAGCTGTTTTTT

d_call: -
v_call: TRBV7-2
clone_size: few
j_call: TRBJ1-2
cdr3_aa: CASSLAGWNSHGYTF
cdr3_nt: TGTGCCAGCAGCTTAGCGGGGTGGAACAGTCATGGCTACACCTTC

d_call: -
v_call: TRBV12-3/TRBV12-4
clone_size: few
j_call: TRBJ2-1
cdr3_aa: CASSTQVVDQDKQFF
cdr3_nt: TGTGCCAGCAGTACACAGGTTGTCGACCAAGATAAGCAGTTCTTC

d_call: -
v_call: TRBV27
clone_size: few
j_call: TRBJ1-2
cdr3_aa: CASSSPVQGYTF
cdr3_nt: TGTGCCAGCAGTTCCCCCGTTCAGGGCTACACCTTC

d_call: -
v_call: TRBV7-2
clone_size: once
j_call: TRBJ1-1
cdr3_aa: CASSSLGTEAFF
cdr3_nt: TGTGCCAGCAGCTCATTGGGTACTGAAGCTTTCTTT

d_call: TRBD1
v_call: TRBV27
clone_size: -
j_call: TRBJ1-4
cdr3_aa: CASTPFGTGVEKLFF
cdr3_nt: TGTGCCAGCACACCCTTCGGGACAGGGGTTGAAAAACTGTTTTTT

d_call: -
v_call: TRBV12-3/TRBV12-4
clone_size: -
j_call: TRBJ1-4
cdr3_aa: CASSPASSTLFF
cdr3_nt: TGTGCCAGCAGTCCGGCCAGCAGTACACTGTTTTTT

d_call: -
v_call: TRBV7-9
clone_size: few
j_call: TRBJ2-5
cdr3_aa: CASSLGSHPQETQYF
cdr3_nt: TGTGCCAGCAGCTTAGGTTCCCACCCCCAAGAGACCCAGTACTTC

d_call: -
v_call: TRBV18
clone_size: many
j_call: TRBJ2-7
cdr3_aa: CASSPQGHEQYF
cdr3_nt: TGTGCCAGCTCACCACAGGGGCACGAGCAGTACTTC

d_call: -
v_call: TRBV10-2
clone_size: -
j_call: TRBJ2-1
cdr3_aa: CASSVSSFNEQFF
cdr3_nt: TGCGCCAGCAGTGTGTCTAGTTTCAATGAGCAGTTCTTC

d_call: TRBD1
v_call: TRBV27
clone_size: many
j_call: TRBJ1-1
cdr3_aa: CASSRQGGTEAFF
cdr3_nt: TGTGCCAGCAGTCGACAGGGTGGTACTGAAGCTTTCTTT

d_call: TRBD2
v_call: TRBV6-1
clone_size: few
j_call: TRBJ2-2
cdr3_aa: CASVSGLAFNTGELFF
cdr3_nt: TGTGCCAGCGTTTCGGGACTAGCGTTTAACACCGGGGAGCTGTTTTTT

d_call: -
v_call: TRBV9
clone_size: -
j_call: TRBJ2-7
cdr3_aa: CASGVAPETYEQYF
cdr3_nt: TGTGCCAGCGGTGTGGCCCCCGAGACCTACGAGCAGTACTTC

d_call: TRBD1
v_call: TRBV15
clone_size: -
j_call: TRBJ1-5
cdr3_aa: CATSTRGTGVRPQHF
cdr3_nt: TGTGCCACCAGCACTCGAGGGACAGGGGTCAGGCCCCAGCATTTT

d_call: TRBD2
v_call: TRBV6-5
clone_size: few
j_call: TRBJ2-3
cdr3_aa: CASSYRGTVAGTTDTQYF
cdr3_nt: TGTGCCAGCAGTTACCGCGGAACGGTAGCGGGAACCACAGATACGCAGTATTTT

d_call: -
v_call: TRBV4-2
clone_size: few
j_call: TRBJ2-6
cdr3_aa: CASRFLHEGLTGANVLTF
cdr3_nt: TGTGCCAGCAGATTTCTACATGAGGGGCTCACTGGGGCCAACGTCCTGACTTTC

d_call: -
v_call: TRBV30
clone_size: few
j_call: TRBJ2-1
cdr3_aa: CAWLRLGENNEQFF
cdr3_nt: TGTGCCTGGTTAAGACTAGGGGAAAACAATGAGCAGTTCTTC

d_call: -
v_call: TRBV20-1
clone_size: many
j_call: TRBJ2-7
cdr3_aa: CSARDLAMSYEQYF
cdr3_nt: TGCAGTGCGCGGGACTTAGCGATGTCCTACGAGCAGTACTTC

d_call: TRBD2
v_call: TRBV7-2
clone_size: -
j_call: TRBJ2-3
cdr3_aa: CASSFFLAGTSTDTQYF
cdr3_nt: TGTGCCAGCAGCTTCTTCCTAGCGGGGACTAGCACAGATACGCAGTATTTT

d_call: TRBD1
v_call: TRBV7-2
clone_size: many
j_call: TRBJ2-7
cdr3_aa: CASSPGQSSPYEQYF
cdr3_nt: TGTGCCAGCAGCCCGGGACAGTCCTCTCCCTACGAGCAGTACTTC